The entry below describes one T cell receptor beta chain. The antigen is undetermined. Repertoires were generated with immunoSEQ multiplex PCR, while TCRdb's copy carries only in-frame clones and drops some. The data contain roughly 110,000 clones, roughly 90% of them singletons. The data derive from a study of T cell responses to AZD1222 COVID-19 vaccine. Study in general: Pooled in the analysis were second doses at about 4 or about 12 weeks.

Study-wide results and caveats: Vaccination with two AZD1222 doses was followed by a rise in Spike-specific TCR breadth and depth. Close to half of spike-specific TCRs reportedly recognize unmutated variant regions. Most donors were white British and more were female, and clonal diversity was possibly underestimated.

Germline lookup yields CDR1 MGHDK and CDR2 SYGVNS. The CDR3 totals 17 residues. V lost 1 base and J 0 bases, leaving 13 bases between the germline ends. The sequencing used peripheral blood, collected on day 0 of AZD1222 vaccination. This chain joins TRBV25-1 and TRBJ2-1; TRBD1 might be the D (5 bases). The receptor was isolated from an adult in good health. In nucleotides, the CDR3 is TGTGCCAGCAGTGAATTTTGGACATTGAGCTCCTACAATGAGCAGTTCTTC. It yields the protein CASSEFWTLSSYNEQFF.